The subject of this entry is one TCR beta chain. Its specificity is unknown. Trimming left V 5 bases short and J 4 bases short, with 9 bases between. Germline CDR1 LNHDA, CDR2 SQIVND (reference sequence). The CDR3 extends over 13 amino acids. This sample was included in a study of shared clonotypes between healthy human individuals. The overall study: Researchers drew samples from a couple of women and a few men aged 18 to 49. Study results and caveats: The four-donor shared clonotypes exceeded non-shared clonotypes in generation probability, with non-shared ones scoring lower.

Sequencing used immunoSEQ multiplex PCR; TCRdb keeps in-frame clones, though not all of them. Of approximately 640,000 clones in the sample, approximately 79% were seen once. V gene TRBV19 combines with J gene TRBJ1-5, with D hard to call. Sequencing was carried out using memory CD4+ T cells sorted from blood. Described subset: CD45RA-negative fraction. The source is a woman in her thirties in good health. The CDR3 is CASSPGLNQPQHF. The DNA of the CDR3 is TGTGCCAGTAGTCCCGGACTAAATCAGCCCCAGCATTTT.